The sequence of this T cell receptor (beta chain) was determined in a study of cytomegalovirus exposure and HLA in healthy donors. Trimming removed 0 bases from V and 3 bases from J, with 13 bases in between. Germline loops: CDR1 SGDLS, CDR2 YYNGEE. This CDR3 is built from 16 residues. A multiplex PCR was run with 60 Vbeta primers and 13 Jbeta primers. Generated by immunoSEQ multiplex PCR, the TCRdb table keeps only in-frame clones and is missing some. The sample contains about 160,000 clones, about three fifths of which appear only once. This chain uses TRBV9 with TRBJ2-1; a weak D match, TRBD1 (6 bases). Sequenced material: PBMCs. The receptor's source is a woman aged 55-69 years in good health and CMV-seropositive. The CDR3 is CASSVGARGGYNEQFF. The CDR3 bases are TGTGCCAGCAGCGTAGGAGCCAGGGGCGGCTACAATGAGCAGTTCTTC.